The rows below give T cell receptor beta chains drawn from one sample of a study of shared clonotypes between healthy human individuals. Using immunoSEQ multiplex PCR, the repertoire was profiled, and TCRdb retains in-frame clones only, with some absent. The sample shows 550,000 to 750,000 clones, around 95% of them seen only once. The sample consisted of naive CD8+ T cells sorted from blood. Receptor source: a woman younger than 45 in good health. Each CDR3 is given with its conserved first and last residue. The D gene is left open where the match is weak. For some rows the clone size is stated as once, few or many, or as a class when expanded; others skip it.

V	size	D	J	CDR3	DNA
TRBV21-1	.	.	TRBJ2-7	CASSPGQFYEQYF	TGTGCCAGCAGCCCGGGACAGTTCTACGAGCAGTACTTC
TRBV7-9	.	.	TRBJ2-2	CASSFGIPLSLGELFF	TGTGCCAGCAGCTTCGGCATCCCGCTCAGTTTGGGGGAGCTGTTTTTT
TRBV30	few	.	TRBJ1-1	CAWIVTARSTEAFF	TGTGCCTGGATAGTGACAGCCCGATCTACTGAAGCTTTCTTT
TRBV6-5	.	.	TRBJ2-4	CASSYSAESNIQYF	TGTGCCAGCAGTTACTCGGCCGAGTCAAACATTCAGTACTTC
TRBV14	.	TRBD2	TRBJ2-1	CASRLSGVGIEQFF	TGTGCCAGCAGACTCAGCGGGGTTGGGATAGAGCAGTTCTTC
TRBV2	.	.	TRBJ2-7	CASSEFQGHGYEQYF	TGTGCCAGCAGTGAATTCCAGGGCCACGGCTACGAGCAGTACTTC
TRBV2	once	TRBD2	TRBJ2-5	CASSEGLAGVQETQYF	TGTGCCAGCAGTGAAGGGCTAGCGGGAGTCCAAGAGACCCAGTACTTC
TRBV28	.	.	TRBJ2-7	CASSTPGTAYEQYF	TGTGCCAGCAGTACCCCCGGGACGGCCTACGAGCAGTACTTC
TRBV19	.	.	TRBJ2-3	CASRADGSSTDTQYF	TGTGCCAGTAGGGCGGACGGATCTAGCACAGATACGCAGTATTTT
TRBV18	.	.	TRBJ1-2	CASSPNGDYGYTF	TGTGCCAGCTCACCCAACGGGGACTATGGCTACACCTTC
TRBV9	few	.	TRBJ1-1	CASSVVVPSNTEAFF	TGTGCCAGCAGCGTAGTAGTTCCATCCAACACTGAAGCTTTCTTT
TRBV7-9	.	.	TRBJ2-7	CASRSGTSAYEQYF	TGTGCCAGCAGAAGTGGGACATCTGCCTACGAGCAGTACTTC
TRBV27	once	.	TRBJ1-2	CASSFEVGGSVGIRTYGYTF	TGTGCCAGCAGTTTCGAAGTGGGGGGGTCCGTCGGGATCAGGACCTATGGCTACACCTTC
TRBV9	.	.	TRBJ2-2	CASSVGRTNTGELFF	TGTGCCAGCAGCGTAGGTCGGACGAACACCGGGGAGCTGTTTTTT
TRBV5-1	.	.	TRBJ1-2	CASTLGDGYTF	TGCGCCAGCACACTGGGCGATGGCTACACCTTC
TRBV11-2	.	.	TRBJ2-5	CASSLGGATQYF	TGTGCCAGCAGCTTAGGTGGGGCGACCCAGTACTTC
TRBV6-5	few	.	TRBJ1-4	CASSPSALGKLFF	TGTGCCAGCAGTCCCTCGGCCTTGGGAAAACTGTTTTTT
TRBV7-2	.	.	TRBJ2-4	CASSPRGLKNIQYF	TGTGCCAGCAGCCCTCGGGGCCTCAAAAACATTCAGTACTTC
TRBV4-2	.	TRBD2	TRBJ2-2	CASSQDSLAGAGELFF	TGTGCCAGCAGCCAAGATTCACTAGCGGGAGCCGGGGAGCTGTTTTTT
TRBV6-5	.	.	TRBJ1-2	CASSYEPAANNYGYTF	TGTGCCAGCAGTTACGAACCCGCAGCTAATAACTATGGCTACACCTTC
TRBV7-9	.	.	TRBJ2-7	CASSLGETYEQYF	TGTGCCAGCAGCTTAGGGGAAACCTACGAGCAGTACTTC
TRBV27	.	TRBD2	TRBJ2-1	CASMRRESYNEQFF	TGTGCCAGCATGAGGCGGGAGTCCTACAATGAGCAGTTCTTC
TRBV7-9	.	.	TRBJ2-5	CASSLRTVKDIAETQYF	TGTGCCAGCAGCTTAAGGACAGTCAAAGATATAGCAGAGACCCAGTACTTC
TRBV10-3	.	.	TRBJ1-5	CAIRGDNQPQHF	TGTGCCATCAGGGGGGACAATCAGCCCCAGCATTTT
TRBV13	.	TRBD2	TRBJ2-3	CASSSGTSGTDTQYF	TGTGCCAGCAGCTCCGGGACTAGCGGTACAGATACGCAGTATTTT
TRBV19	.	.	TRBJ2-2	CASSIWGTGELFF	TGTGCCAGTAGTATTTGGGGTACCGGGGAGCTGTTTTTT
TRBV13	.	TRBD2	TRBJ2-7	CASSLALAGEGNEQYF	TGTGCCAGCAGCTTAGCATTAGCGGGAGAGGGCAACGAGCAGTACTTC
TRBV20-1	.	.	TRBJ2-3	CSAAELIGYF	TGCAGTGCCGCCGAGTTAATTGGGTATTTT